A selection of T cell receptor beta chains follows, all from one sample in a study of beta chain features in type 1 diabetes. TCRdb keeps only in-frame clones here, not all; method: immunoSEQ multiplex PCR. The sample carries some 220,000 clones, approximately 11% recorded once. The sample consisted of central memory CD4+ T cells from blood. Receptors were obtained from a man aged 18 to 29 in good health. Both conserved end residues are trimmed from each CDR3.

V: TRBV5-4
CDR3: ASRQGGTGGHEQY

V: TRBV5-6
CDR3: ASSAWAAGAGTGELF

V: TRBV30
CDR3: AWTHGGTAF

V: TRBV11-2
CDR3: ASSVRLAGGEVDTQY

V: TRBV5-4
CDR3: ASSFGGSGVGDNEQF

V: TRBV30
CDR3: AWDPGQGANEQF

V: TRBV7-8
CDR3: ASSVASGRTDTQY

V: TRBV5-4
CDR3: ASSLEINSGNTIY

V: TRBV4-1
CDR3: ASSQESGQILWDEQF

V: TRBV30
CDR3: AWRQAGGFGANVLT

V: TRBV27
CDR3: ASSRGVGQRSYEQY

V: TRBV10-3
CDR3: AISEWGGVSNQPQH

V: TRBV7-9
CDR3: ASSPTGDQETQY

V: TRBV29-1
CDR3: SVRDGTNYGYT

V: TRBV4-3
CDR3: ASSPGADTYEQY

V: TRBV4-2
CDR3: ASSWPGTSGTYEQY

V: TRBV2
CDR3: ASSGRTGATDTQY

V: TRBV19
CDR3: ASSPMGGYGYT

V: TRBV18
CDR3: ASSPTVAENNEQF

V: TRBV10-3
CDR3: AISDSGNEQF

V: TRBV10-3
CDR3: AISESNLLSSYEQY

V: TRBV10-3
CDR3: AISESSKTLTDTQY

V: TRBV29-1
CDR3: SVEDGLAGSYNEQF

V: TRBV25-1
CDR3: ASSEIPAGEQF

V: TRBV2
CDR3: ASSEADGQGRKLF

V: TRBV18
CDR3: ASSPGSSGVYNEQF

V: TRBV19
CDR3: ASSRRGGEQF

V: TRBV4-3
CDR3: ASSHGPGGYGYT

V: TRBV30
CDR3: AWRVGRERLVGRG

V: TRBV2
CDR3: ARRHPSGSYNEQF

V: TRBV30
CDR3: AWTLPGGRGQPQH

V: TRBV10-3
CDR3: AISGGQQRASGANVLT

V: TRBV11-1
CDR3: ASSLSQLNRGEQY

V: TRBV7-2
CDR3: ASSLARMTATGELF

V: TRBV7-3
CDR3: ASSPGYNEQF

V: TRBV25-1
CDR3: ASSAGGQWTGELF